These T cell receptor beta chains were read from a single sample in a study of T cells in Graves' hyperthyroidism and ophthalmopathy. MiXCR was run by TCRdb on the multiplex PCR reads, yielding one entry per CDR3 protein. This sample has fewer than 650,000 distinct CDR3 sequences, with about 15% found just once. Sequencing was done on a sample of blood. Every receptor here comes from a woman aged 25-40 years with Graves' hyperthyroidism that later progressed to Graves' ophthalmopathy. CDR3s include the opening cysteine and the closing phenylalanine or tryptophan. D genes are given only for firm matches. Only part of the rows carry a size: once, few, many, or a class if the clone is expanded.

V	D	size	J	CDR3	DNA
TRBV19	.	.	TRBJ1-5	CASSIGSSGGTNQPQHF	TGTGCCAGTAGTATCGGCTCCAGTGGGGGTACAAATCAGCCCCAGCATTTT
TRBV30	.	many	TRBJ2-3	CAWSTYLGTSEDTQYF	TGTGCCTGGAGTACTTACCTCGGGACTTCGGAAGATACGCAGTATTTT
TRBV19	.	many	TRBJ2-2	CASTAQWGVLSGELFF	TGTGCCAGTACCGCCCAGTGGGGGGTTCTGAGCGGGGAGCTGTTTTTT
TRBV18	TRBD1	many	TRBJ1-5	CASSPLPGTGVSNQPQHF	TGTGCCAGCTCACCACTCCCCGGGACAGGCGTTAGCAATCAGCCCCAGCATTTT
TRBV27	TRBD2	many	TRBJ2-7	CASSSGLAGAGNEQYF	TGTGCCAGCAGTTCCGGACTAGCGGGAGCGGGAAACGAGCAGTACTTC
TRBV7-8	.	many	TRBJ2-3	CASSPEGRGLTDTQYF	TGTGCCAGCAGCCCCGAGGGGCGGGGGCTAACAGATACGCAGTATTTT
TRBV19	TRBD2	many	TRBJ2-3	CASSMGLARTDTQYF	TGTGCCAGTAGTATGGGACTAGCCCGCACAGATACGCAGTATTTT
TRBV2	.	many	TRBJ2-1	CASSEAASYNEQFF	TGTGCCAGCAGTGAAGCGGCTTCCTACAATGAGCAGTTCTTC
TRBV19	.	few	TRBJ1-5	CASSKNINQPQHF	TGTGCCAGTAGTAAAAATATCAATCAGCCCCAGCATTTT
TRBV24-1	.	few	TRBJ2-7	CATLGASYEQYF	TGTGCCACGTTGGGGGCCTCCTACGAGCAGTACTTC
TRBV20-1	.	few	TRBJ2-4	CSAALQLAKNIQYF	TGCAGTGCTGCACTACAGTTAGCCAAAAACATTCAGTACTTC
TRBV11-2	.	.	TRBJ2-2	CASSSSRYTGELFF	TGTGCCAGCAGCTCCTCGAGGTACACCGGGGAGCTGTTTTTT
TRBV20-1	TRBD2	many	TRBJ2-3	CSVRLTGTSGRDGVTDTQYF	TGCAGTGTTCGCCTTACCGGGACTAGCGGGAGGGACGGGGTCACAGATACGCAGTATTTT
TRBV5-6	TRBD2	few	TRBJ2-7	CASSSGLAREQYF	TGTGCCAGCAGCTCTGGACTAGCACGCGAGCAGTACTTC
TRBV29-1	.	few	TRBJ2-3	CSVVSGDTQYF	TGCAGCGTTGTGAGTGGAGATACGCAGTATTTT
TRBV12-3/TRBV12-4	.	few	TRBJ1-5	CASSLTGALEPQHF	TGTGCCAGCAGTTTAACGGGGGCTTTGGAGCCCCAGCATTTT
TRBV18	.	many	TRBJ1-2	CASSPPGGVGGYTF	TGTGCCAGCTCACCACCCGGAGGCGTCGGGGGCTACACCTTC